This T cell receptor (beta chain) was captured by sequencing in a study of T-cell reconstitution after alpha-beta-depleted transplantation in children. Broader study findings: Some patients showed high day-60 TCRbeta diversity, which derived from surviving recipient T cells and thymic progenitors.

The CDR3 has 15 amino acids. The germline V gene encodes CDR1 MNHEY and CDR2 SVGEGT. Trimming removed 4 bases from V and 6 bases from J; junction bases left unmatched: 10. This clonotype was counted at least ten times. The antigen remains undetermined. Preparation of the TCRbeta library involved a method that used unique molecular identifiers. TCRdb processed the PCR reads anew with MiXCR; each CDR3 protein has one entry. Among 150,000 to 200,000 distinct CDR3 sequences listed, approximately 6.8% were seen once. The receptor's source is a girl under three years old with combined immunodeficiency, due to receive a stem cell transplant. The gene calls are TRBV6-2 or TRBV6-3 and TRBJ1-2; 8 bases are a match to TRBD1. The specimen was PBMCs, collected before TCRalphabeta/CD19-depleted stem cell transplant. As DNA, the CDR3 is TGTGCCAGCAGTTCCCTCGGACAGGGCAGGAATGGCTACACCTTC. This sequence encodes CASSSLGQGRNGYTF.